The 20 T cell receptor beta chains presented below share a single source sample, sequenced in a study of response to subunit inactivated influenza vaccine. TCRdb called the RT-PCR reads again in MiXCR, with one record for every CDR3 protein. Of roughly 570,000 distinct CDR3 sequences listed, under 15% are singletons. The sample in question was PBMCs from blood, obtained around seven weeks after vaccination. These receptors were collected from a man aged 50 or older who received an inactivated influenza vaccine.

The sample holds many counts of this clonotype. V usage is TRBV30 and J usage is TRBJ2-1; D could derive from TRBD1 or TRBD2 (5 bases each). The V gene lost 2 bases and the J gene lost 7 bases, with 15 bases spanning the gap. This CDR3 comprises 14 residues. Germline V gene data show CDR1 as GTSNPN and CDR2 as SVGIG (reference sequence). The CDR3 nucleotides read TGTGCCTGGAGTTTGGGATGGGGGAGTAATGAGCAGTTCTTC. Protein: CAWSLGWGSNEQFF.

The chain carries TRBV11-3 and TRBJ2-1, with 10 bases fitting TRBD1. This CDR3 is 15 amino acids long. In germline, CDR1 is SGHNT, CDR2 YENEEA. Trimming took 3 bases from V and 6 from J; bases not matched to a gene: 5. CDR3 sequence (DNA): TGTGCCAGCAGCTTCCAGGGACAGGGGTTCAATGAGCAGTTCTTC. It is translated as CASSFQGQGFNEQFF.

This clonotype was found a few times. The gene calls are TRBV28 and TRBJ2-1; D call uncertain. There are 15 residues in the CDR3. Germline CDR1 is MDHEN and CDR2 is SYDVKM. V was shortened by 2 bases and J by 6 bases, with 14 bases between the two germline ends. The CDR3 sequence is CASSLLQSPTNEQFF. CDR3 DNA: TGTGCCAGCAGTTTACTACAATCGCCAACCAATGAGCAGTTCTTC.

In its sample, this clonotype was seen many times. This chain joins TRBV29-1 and TRBJ2-5; tentative D call: TRBD1 (6 bases). CDR3 size: 13 residues. Germline loops: CDR1 SQVTM, CDR2 ANQGSEA. Trimming pared 6 bases from V and 0 bases from J, leaving 11 bases between. The CDR3 sequence is CSVGQRYQETQYF. The CDR3 DNA reads TGCAGCGTCGGACAGCGATACCAAGAGACCCAGTACTTC.

This clonotype was counted only a few times. The chain uses TRBV6-1 and TRBJ1-3, with 10 nucleotides matching TRBD1. The V gene end was trimmed by 6 bases and the J gene end by 0 bases; junction bases not matched to a gene: 2. Germline-derived CDR1 and CDR2 are MNHNS and SASEGT. The CDR3 is made up of 15 amino acids. This CDR3 is CASSGTGVSGNTIYF. The CDR3 DNA is TGTGCCAGCAGCGGGACAGGGGTCTCTGGAAACACCATATATTTT.

The DNA of the CDR3 is TGTGCCAGCAGCCCCCGTTGTGGCTCCTACGAGCAGTACTTC. Translating gives CASSPRCGSYEQYF. The chain carries TRBV7-9 and TRBJ2-7, with D uncertain. Trimming shortened V by 5 bases and J by 0 bases, and 11 bases separated the two germline ends. This CDR3 is 14 amino acids long. CDR1 and CDR2 from the germline V gene are SEHNR and FQNEAQ (reference sequence).

This clonotype was seen a handful of times. This rearrangement joins TRBV20-1 to TRBJ1-6; no clear D. This CDR3 is built from 14 residues. From germline, CDR1 is DFQATT and CDR2 SNEGSKA (reference sequence). V lost 1 base and J lost 7, with 11 bases in between. CDR3 residues: CSARVGIENSPLHF. The CDR3 DNA follows: TGCAGTGCTAGAGTCGGGATAGAAAATTCACCCCTCCACTTT.

V and J are TRBV20-1 and TRBJ1-6; D gene unclear. CDR1 and CDR2 (germline): DFQATT, SNEGSKA (reference sequence). V lost 2 bases to trimming and J lost 9 bases, with 11 bases between them. There are 13 residues in the CDR3. CDR3 protein: CSARRGFSSPLHF. The CDR3 bases are TGCAGTGCTAGACGCGGCTTCAGTTCACCCCTCCACTTT.

A note on this clonotype: At one end, the junction sequence differs from germline, possibly due to a read error. The chain is built from TRBV29-1 and TRBJ1-1; TRBD1 is a possible D gene (6 bases). Germline V gene data show CDR1 as SQVTM and CDR2 as ANQGSEA. The CDR3 covers 12 residues. The CDR3 is CSVDSGGRKLIF. For the CDR3, the DNA is TGCAGCGTAGACAGCGGGGGCAGGAAATTGATCTTT.

This chain links TRBV5-5 with TRBJ1-1; D call uncertain. Per germline, CDR1 SGHKS and CDR2 YYEKEE (reference sequence). V was cut by 0 bases and J by 6 bases, with 15 bases left in between. The CDR3 is 15 residues long. CDR3 nucleotides: TGTGCCAGCAGCTTGGTTCGGAAACCCGACGCTGAAGCTTTCTTT. Protein: CASSLVRKPDAEAFF.

This clonotype has more than one count but fewer than ten. V usage is TRBV12-3 or TRBV12-4 and J usage is TRBJ2-1, with TRBD2 matching over 10 bases. The trim removed 4 bases at V and 6 bases at J, leaving 6 bases unmatched. The CDR3 sequence is 15 residues long. CDR3 protein: CASSSRSGGFNEQFF. Written as DNA, the CDR3 is TGTGCCAGCAGTTCCCGTAGCGGGGGGTTCAATGAGCAGTTCTTC.

CDR3 sequence (DNA): TGCAGTGCTAGAGATACGGCATACCTCAAAAACATTCAGTACTTC. Translating it yields CSARDTAYLKNIQYF. The gene calls are TRBV20-1 and TRBJ2-4; D remains ambiguous. The V end lost 0 bases, the J end lost 3 bases, and 12 bases lay between the germline ends. This CDR3 contains 15 residues. The germline V gene encodes CDR1 DFQATT and CDR2 SNEGSKA (reference sequence).

V is TRBV7-8 and J is TRBJ2-7; D uncertain. V was cut by 7 bases and J by 6 bases, with 25 bases left in between. The CDR3 length is 16 residues. Germline assignment: CDR1 SGHVS and CDR2 FQNEAQ. The CDR3 DNA follows: TGTGCCAGCACCACCCACCGGATAAACCTACTTCGCGAGCAGTACTTC. It yields the protein CASTTHRINLLREQYF.

This clonotype appeared a few times. V and J are TRBV10-3 and TRBJ2-7; 10 bases align to TRBD2. V gave up 5 bases and J gave up 7 bases; unmatched junction bases: 8. The CDR3 runs 14 residues. CDR1 is ENHRY and CDR2 is SYGVKD in the germline V gene. The CDR3 protein is CAISRSGRAGEQYF. In nucleotides, the CDR3 is TGTGCCATCAGTCGGAGCGGGAGGGCCGGGGAGCAGTACTTC.

The chain recombines TRBV6-5 with TRBJ2-3, with 7 bases identical to TRBD1. Trimming took 6 bases from V and 8 from J; bases not matched to a gene: 2. Germline assignment: CDR1 MNHEY and CDR2 SVGAGI. This CDR3 has 11 amino acids. CDR3 DNA sequence: TGTGCCAGCAGCGCAGGGGGTACGCAGTATTTT. Protein product: CASSAGGTQYF.

The sample holds a few counts of this clonotype. This chain links TRBV4-1 with TRBJ1-5; D is perhaps TRBD1 (5 bases). In germline, CDR1 is MGHRA, CDR2 YSYEKL. The CDR3 is made up of 14 amino acids. The germline V and J ends were trimmed by 0 bases and 6 bases, with 9 bases remaining between them. The CDR3: CASSQDFGGQPQHF. DNA of the CDR3: TGCGCCAGCAGCCAAGATTTTGGGGGTCAGCCCCAGCATTTT.

The table lists this clonotype with a few counts. The rearrangement links TRBV7-2 to TRBJ1-1; 7 bases agree with TRBD1. CDR1 SGHTA and CDR2 FQGNSA come from the germline V gene. Trimming took 5 bases from V and 0 from J; bases not matched to a gene: 6. The length of the CDR3 is 15 residues. CDR3 residues: CASSPRGGLNTEAFF. Written as DNA, the CDR3 is TGTGCCAGCAGCCCGCGAGGGGGCTTGAACACTGAAGCTTTCTTT.

The chain uses TRBV5-1 and TRBJ1-6; D gene unclear. The CDR3 has 12 residues. Germline-derived CDR1 and CDR2 are SGHRS and YFSETQ. The ends were cut back, 5 bases at V and 5 bases at J, with 5 bases in the middle. CDR3 region: CASRENNSPLHF. As DNA, the CDR3 is TGCGCCAGCAGAGAGAATAATTCACCCCTCCACTTT.

This clonotype has more than one count but fewer than ten. For the CDR3, the DNA is TGTGCCAGCACTCTATATGGGGGACCCCAAGAGACCCAGTACTTC. Encoded protein: CASTLYGGPQETQYF. V is TRBV27 and J is TRBJ2-5, with D perhaps assigned TRBD1 or TRBD2 (5 bases each). CDR1 MNHEY and CDR2 SMNVEV come from the germline V gene (reference sequence). The CDR3 spans 15 residues. V was cut by 7 bases and J by 1 base, with 16 bases left in between.

This clonotype occurred many times. The rearrangement links TRBV5-8 to TRBJ2-2; no reliable D call. The CDR3 sequence is 14 residues long. Trimming left V 0 bases short and J 1 base short, with 4 bases between. Germline CDR1 SGHTS, CDR2 YDEGEE. Written as DNA, the CDR3 is TGTGCCAGCAGCTTGGCCCAGAACACCGGGGAGCTGTTTTTT. Translated, it gives CASSLAQNTGELFF.